The 21 T cell receptor beta chains presented below share a single source sample, sequenced in a study of cytomegalovirus exposure and HLA in healthy donors. PCR used 60 Vbeta primers and 13 Jbeta primers. Clones were read by immunoSEQ multiplex PCR, and TCRdb kept only the in-frame ones, dropping some. The sample has 200,000 to 250,000 clones, roughly 82% seen once. Sequencing was done on a sample of PBMCs. These receptors were obtained from a woman aged 40 to 55 in good health and CMV-seropositive.

This clone was detected once. This sequence joins TRBV9 and TRBJ1-4, with D perhaps TRBD1 (5 bases). The CDR3 is 14 amino acids. V dropped 4 bases and J dropped 4 bases, with 11 bases sitting between them. Per germline, CDR1 SGDLS and CDR2 YYNGEE. The CDR3 DNA reads TGTGCCAGCAGCCTGGGACTGAGTAATGAAAAACTGTTTTTT. The encoded protein is CASSLGLSNEKLFF.

This clone has just one count. The rearrangement links TRBV6-4 to TRBJ1-4; possible D gene TRBD1, 6 bases. This CDR3 contains 19 residues. The ends were cut back, 2 bases at V and 0 bases at J, with 19 bases in the middle. Per the germline V gene, CDR1 is MRHNA and CDR2 is SNTAGT. The CDR3 sequence: CASSDPWGGPTATNEKLFF. The CDR3 DNA reads as TGTGCCAGCAGTGACCCCTGGGGGGGCCCGACTGCAACTAATGAAAAACTGTTTTTT.

The chain joins TRBV4-1 to TRBJ2-3; 9 bases fit TRBD2. CDR1 is MGHRA and CDR2 is YSYEKL in the germline V gene. The CDR3 has 17 residues. With V trimmed by 1 base and J by 4 bases, 9 bases remained unmatched. In nucleotides, the CDR3 is TGCGCCAGCAGCCAAGGGGCGGCGGGGGGGCGGTCAGATACGCAGTATTTT. Its translation: CASSQGAAGGRSDTQYF.

The chain has TRBV30 and TRBJ2-5; D ambiguous. Germline V gene lookup returns CDR1 GTSNPN and CDR2 SVGIG (reference sequence). This CDR3 has 11 amino acids. Trimming took off 7 bases at V and 11 bases at J, with 17 bases between the two ends. The CDR3 here is CAFTTRVEQYF. The CDR3 nucleotides read TGTGCCTTCACGACCCGGGTTGAGCAGTACTTC.

As to this clone: One end of the junction fails to match germline, which may point to a read error. The chain has TRBV4-3 and TRBJ1-1, with D possibly matching TRBD1 (6 bases). CDR3 size: 12 residues. Germline V gene sequence: CDR1 LGHNA, CDR2 YSLEER. This chain's CDR3 is CASSQDRTAPYF. In DNA, the CDR3 is TGCGCCAGCAGCCAAGATAGGACAGCCCCTTACTTT.

This rearrangement joins TRBV4-3 to TRBJ2-2, with 10 bases lining up with TRBD1. V lost 6 bases and J lost 5; bases outside the gene matches: 9. CDR1 and CDR2 (germline): LGHNA, YSLEER. The CDR3 consists of 16 residues. CDR3 sequence: CASRPGTGEYTGELFF. In DNA form, the CDR3 reads TGCGCCAGCAGGCCCGGGACAGGGGAATATACCGGGGAGCTGTTTTTT.

This chain uses TRBV5-4 with TRBJ2-2, with a possible D match to TRBD2 (6 bases). Germline CDR1 SGHNT, CDR2 YYREEE (reference sequence). The CDR3 consists of 14 residues. V dropped 1 base and J dropped 5 bases, with 9 bases sitting between them. The CDR3 bases are TGTGCCAGCAGCTTGATGGGGGGAACCGGGGAGCTGTTTTTT. Translated: CASSLMGGTGELFF.

The chain couples TRBV5-1 to TRBJ1-5; D is possibly TRBD1 (5 bases). This CDR3 spans 16 amino acids. Germline V gene data show CDR1 as SGHRS and CDR2 as YFSETQ. V dropped 0 bases and J dropped 3 bases, with 13 bases sitting between them. CDR3 loop: CASSLEAGRPNQPQHF. In DNA form, the CDR3 reads TGCGCCAGCAGCTTGGAGGCAGGGCGTCCCAATCAGCCCCAGCATTTT.

V gene TRBV7-9 combines with J gene TRBJ1-1, with 8 positions matching TRBD1. Germline-derived CDR1 and CDR2 are SEHNR and FQNEAQ (reference sequence). V gave up 6 bases and J gave up 1 base; unmatched junction bases: 10. The CDR3 is 16 amino acids. CDR3: CASSRDPGQGNTEAFF. The CDR3 bases are TGTGCCAGCAGTCGGGATCCAGGACAGGGGAACACTGAAGCTTTCTTT. Complete variable domain (other parts from reference TRBV7-9 and TRBJ1-1): DTGVSQNPRHKITKRGQNVTFRCDPISEHNRLYWYRQTLGQGPEFLTYFQNEAQLEKSRLLSDRFSAERPKGSFSTLEIQRTEQGDSAMYLCASSRDPGQGNTEAFFGQGTRLTVV.

This CDR3 is CASSPQSRTGGRNEQFF. The CDR3 DNA is TGTGCCAGTAGTCCACAAAGTCGAACGGGAGGGCGGAATGAGCAGTTCTTC. This sequence joins TRBV19 and TRBJ2-1; 8 bases match TRBD2. With 5 bases clipped from V and 7 bases from J, the junction kept 16 bases outside the gene matches. The CDR3 spans 17 residues. CDR1 LNHDA and CDR2 SQIVND come from the germline V gene (reference sequence).

The rearrangement joins TRBV7-8 to TRBJ2-3; TRBD2 matches at 9 bases. CDR3 length equals 17 residues. Germline V gene data show CDR1 as SGHVS and CDR2 as FQNEAQ. J was trimmed by 0 bases and V by 5 bases; bases with no gene match: 9. This CDR3 reads CASSPYRLAGSTDTQYF. The CDR3 DNA reads TGTGCCAGCAGCCCCTATAGGCTAGCGGGAAGCACAGATACGCAGTATTTT.

The chain combines TRBV5-1 with TRBJ1-2; D is unresolved. CDR1 and CDR2 from the germline V gene are SGHRS and YFSETQ. The CDR3 has 13 residues. The V and J ends lost 1 base and 6 bases respectively, with 10 bases between them. The CDR3 DNA reads as TGCGCCAGCAGCTTGAAGGGAGAACATGGCTACACCTTC. As protein: CASSLKGEHGYTF.

This chain links TRBV6-5 with TRBJ2-1; 14 nucleotides match TRBD2. The CDR3 is 15 amino acids. Germline V gene lookup returns CDR1 MNHEY and CDR2 SVGAGI. The trim removed 2 bases at V and 7 bases at J, leaving 1 base unmatched. This CDR3 is CASSYGLAGGNEQFF. The CDR3 bases are TGTGCCAGCAGTTACGGACTAGCGGGAGGAAATGAGCAGTTCTTC.

V gene TRBV5-5 combines with J gene TRBJ1-5; 9 bases agree with TRBD1. V gave up 4 bases and J gave up 2 bases; unmatched junction bases: 16. The CDR3 runs 19 residues. Germline CDR1 SGHKS, CDR2 YYEKEE (reference sequence). The CDR3 reads CASSRGGTGIEQGNQPQHF. Here the CDR3 DNA reads TGTGCCAGCAGCCGGGGGGGGACAGGGATCGAGCAGGGCAATCAGCCCCAGCATTTT.

The chain has TRBV27 and TRBJ1-1; TRBD1 might be the D (6 bases). CDR1 is MNHEY and CDR2 is SMNVEV in the germline V gene (reference sequence). V was clipped by 6 bases and J by 4 bases, with 21 bases between them. The CDR3 consists of 16 residues. DNA for the CDR3: TGTGCCAGCAGCTCCAGGGGCTCCTACAGGGTCACTGAAGCTTTCTTT. Translation: CASSSRGSYRVTEAFF.

V usage is TRBV5-6 and J usage is TRBJ2-3, with 10 bases identical to TRBD2. V lost 0 bases and J lost 2; bases outside the gene matches: 9. The CDR3 is made up of 18 amino acids. Germline CDR1 reads SGHDT; CDR2 reads YYEEEE. The CDR3 coding sequence is TGTGCCAGCAGCTTGGGACTAGCGGGCGACCCTCTCACAGATACGCAGTATTTT. It codes for CASSLGLAGDPLTDTQYF.

This chain joins TRBV9 and TRBJ2-2; 11 bases fit TRBD1. J was trimmed by 5 bases and V by 1 base; bases with no gene match: 1. CDR1 is SGDLS, CDR2 YYNGEE, per germline. This CDR3 has 15 residues. CDR3 loop: CASSVRDRGTGELFF. For the CDR3, the DNA is TGTGCCAGCAGCGTACGGGACAGGGGGACCGGGGAGCTGTTTTTT. The full variable domain, its missing parts supplied by reference TRBV9 and TRBJ2-2, is DSGVTQTPKHLITATGQRVTLRCSPRSGDLSVYWYQQSLDQGLQFLIQYYNGEERAKGNILERFSAQQFPDLHSELNLSSLELGDSALYFCASSVRDRGTGELFFGEGSRLTVL.

This clone was detected a few times. J is TRBJ1-1 and V is TRBV9; 8 positions match TRBD1. The ends lost 0 bases at V and 4 bases at J; junction bases unmatched: 2. This CDR3 is built from 14 residues. In germline, CDR1 is SGDLS, CDR2 YYNGEE. The CDR3 region has the DNA TGTGCCAGCAGCGTAGGGACAGGGAGCACTGAAGCTTTCTTT. As protein: CASSVGTGSTEAFF.

Concerning this clone: One end of the junction is discordant with germline, which a read error may explain. The CDR3 nucleotides read TGTGCCAGCAGCTTAGGGGACACTCGCCAGGCTTTC. Its translation: CASSLGDTRQAF. The chain has TRBV7-6 and TRBJ1-2, with a weak D call TRBD1 (6 bases). Germline V lookup: CDR1 SGHVS, CDR2 FNYEAQ. The CDR3 is made up of 12 amino acids.

The chain couples TRBV7-9 to TRBJ1-2; D remains unclear. CDR3 length: 13 residues. The germline gives CDR1 SEHNR, CDR2 FQNEAQ (reference sequence). Trimming stripped 1 base from V and 0 bases from J, with 3 bases between. The CDR3 loop reads CASSLVSNYGYTF. DNA for the CDR3: TGTGCCAGCAGCTTAGTCTCTAACTATGGCTACACCTTC.

This clone was observed once. The chain uses TRBV27 and TRBJ2-7; a possible D gene is TRBD1 (6 bases). With 8 bases removed from V and 7 bases from J, the gap between germline ends came to 9 bases. The V gene's germline CDR1 is MNHEY and CDR2 SMNVEV (reference sequence). CDR3 size: 10 residues. This CDR3 is CASGRGEQYF. CDR3 in DNA: TGTGCCAGCGGAAGGGGGGAGCAGTACTTC.